The 3 T cell receptor beta chains below were found in one sample sequenced in a study of blood T cells in healthy people across ages. Next came a second PCR, run for about 6 to 11 cycles, which used a sample-barcoded 5' primer along with a J-beta primer mix. MiXCR, applied by TCRdb to the 5' RACE reads, yields one record per CDR3 protein. The data contain fewer than 2 million distinct CDR3 sequences, 35% to 50% of them singletons. The sample taken for sequencing was blood. These receptors came from a human donor in good health.

The rearrangement joins TRBV24-1 to TRBJ1-1, with 7 bases fitting TRBD1. The V gene's germline CDR1 is KGHDR and CDR2 SFDVKD. This CDR3 contains 13 residues. With 8 bases clipped from V and 3 bases from J, the junction kept 5 bases outside the gene matches. CDR3 residues: CATTKGADTEAFF. The CDR3 DNA reads as TGTGCCACCACTAAGGGGGCTGACACTGAAGCTTTCTTT.

The gene calls are TRBV12-3 or TRBV12-4 and TRBJ1-2, with a possible D match to TRBD1 (6 bases). CDR3 length: 14 amino acids. Trimming shortened V by 6 bases and J by 3 bases, and 14 bases separated the two germline ends. This CDR3 is CASRGWGRDYGYTF. Written as DNA, the CDR3 is TGTGCCAGCAGGGGCTGGGGGCGCGACTATGGCTACACCTTC.

A few counts support this clonotype. The chain couples TRBV20-1 to TRBJ1-2; no firm D call. V lost 4 bases to trimming and J lost 2 bases, with 5 bases between them. Germline-derived CDR1 and CDR2 are DFQATT and SNEGSKA (reference sequence). The CDR3 length is 11 residues. CDR3 in DNA: TGCAGTGCTATGATAAACTATGGCTACACCTTC. Amino acid sequence: CSAMINYGYTF.